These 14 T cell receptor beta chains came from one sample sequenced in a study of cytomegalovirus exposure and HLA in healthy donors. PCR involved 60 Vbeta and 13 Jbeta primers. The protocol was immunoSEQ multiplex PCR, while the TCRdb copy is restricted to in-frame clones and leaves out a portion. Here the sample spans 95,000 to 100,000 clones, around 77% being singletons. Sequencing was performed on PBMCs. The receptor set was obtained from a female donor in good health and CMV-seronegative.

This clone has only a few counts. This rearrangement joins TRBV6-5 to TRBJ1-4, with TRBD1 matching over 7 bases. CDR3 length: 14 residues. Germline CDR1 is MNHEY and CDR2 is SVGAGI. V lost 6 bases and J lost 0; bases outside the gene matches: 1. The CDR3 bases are TGTGCCAGCAGAGACAGGGCAACTAATGAAAAACTGTTTTTT. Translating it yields CASRDRATNEKLFF.

CDR3 DNA: TGTGCCAGCAGCCAACAGACAGGGGGCGCCTATAATTCACCCCTCCACTTT. This gives the protein CASSQQTGGAYNSPLHF. The chain employs TRBV14 and TRBJ1-6; 10 nucleotides agree with TRBD1. Germline CDR1 SGHDN, CDR2 FVKESK. V lost 2 bases and J lost 2; bases outside the gene matches: 3. This CDR3 is built from 17 residues.

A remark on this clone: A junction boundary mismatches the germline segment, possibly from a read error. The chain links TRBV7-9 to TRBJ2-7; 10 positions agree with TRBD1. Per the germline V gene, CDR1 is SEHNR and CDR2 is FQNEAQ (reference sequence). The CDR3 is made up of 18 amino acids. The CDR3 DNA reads TGTTCCAGCAGCTTAGCAGGGCTGGGACAGGGGAGCTCCTACGAGCAGTACTTC. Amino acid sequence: CSSSLAGLGQGSSYEQYF.

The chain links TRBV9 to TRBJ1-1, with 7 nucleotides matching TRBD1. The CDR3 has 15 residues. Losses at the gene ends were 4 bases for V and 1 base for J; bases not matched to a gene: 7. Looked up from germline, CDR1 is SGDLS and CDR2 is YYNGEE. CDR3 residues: CASSPRQGRNTEAFF. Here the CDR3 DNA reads TGTGCCAGCAGCCCCCGACAGGGACGGAACACTGAAGCTTTCTTT.

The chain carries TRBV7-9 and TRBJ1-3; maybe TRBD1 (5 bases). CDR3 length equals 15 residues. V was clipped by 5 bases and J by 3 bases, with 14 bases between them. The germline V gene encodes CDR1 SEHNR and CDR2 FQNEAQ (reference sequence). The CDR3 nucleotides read TGTGCCAGCAGCGGGGCCAGTAGAGGTGGAAACACCATATATTTT. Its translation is CASSGASRGGNTIYF.

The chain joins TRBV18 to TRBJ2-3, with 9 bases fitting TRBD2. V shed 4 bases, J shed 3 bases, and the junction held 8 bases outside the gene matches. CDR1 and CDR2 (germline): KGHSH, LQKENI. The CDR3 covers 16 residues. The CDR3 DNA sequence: TGTGCCAGCTCACTCGTCAATAGCGGGGGAACAGATACGCAGTATTTT. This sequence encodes CASSLVNSGGTDTQYF.

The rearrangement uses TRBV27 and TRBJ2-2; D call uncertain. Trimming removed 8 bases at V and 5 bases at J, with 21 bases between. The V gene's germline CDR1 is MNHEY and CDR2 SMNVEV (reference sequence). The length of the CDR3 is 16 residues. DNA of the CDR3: TGTGCCAGCTCCCTGGAGATTAGTAGAGAGACCGGGGAGCTGTTTTTT. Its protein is CASSLEISRETGELFF.

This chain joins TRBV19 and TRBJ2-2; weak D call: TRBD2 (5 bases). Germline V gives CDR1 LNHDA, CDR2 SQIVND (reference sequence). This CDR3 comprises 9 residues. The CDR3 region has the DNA TGTGCAAGCGGTGGGGAGCTGTTTTTT. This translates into CASGGELFF.

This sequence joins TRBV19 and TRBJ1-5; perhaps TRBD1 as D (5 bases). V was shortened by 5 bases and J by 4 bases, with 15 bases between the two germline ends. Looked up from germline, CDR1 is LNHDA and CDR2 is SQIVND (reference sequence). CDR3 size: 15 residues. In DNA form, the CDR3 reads TGTGCCAGTAGTCTTACTGGGCAGGGAAATCAGCCCCAGCATTTT. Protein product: CASSLTGQGNQPQHF.

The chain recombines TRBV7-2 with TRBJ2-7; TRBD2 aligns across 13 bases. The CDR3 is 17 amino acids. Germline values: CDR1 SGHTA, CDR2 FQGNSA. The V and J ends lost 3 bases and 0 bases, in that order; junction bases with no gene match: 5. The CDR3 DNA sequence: TGTGCCAGCAGCTTTTTAACTAGCGGGGGGGTCTCCTACGAGCAGTACTTC. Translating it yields CASSFLTSGGVSYEQYF.

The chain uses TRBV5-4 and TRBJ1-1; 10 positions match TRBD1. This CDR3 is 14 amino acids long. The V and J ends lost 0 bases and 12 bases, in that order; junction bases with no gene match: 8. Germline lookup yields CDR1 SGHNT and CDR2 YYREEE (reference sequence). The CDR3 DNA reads TGTGCCAGCAGCTTGGGGCCGGGACAGGGGTTAACTTTCTTT. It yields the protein CASSLGPGQGLTFF. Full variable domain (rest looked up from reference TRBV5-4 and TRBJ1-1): ETGVTQSPTHLIKTRGQQVTLRCSSQSGHNTVSWYQQALGQGPQFIFQYYREEENGRGNFPPRFSGLQFPNYSSELNVNALELDDSALYLCASSLGPGQGLTFFGQGTRLTVV.

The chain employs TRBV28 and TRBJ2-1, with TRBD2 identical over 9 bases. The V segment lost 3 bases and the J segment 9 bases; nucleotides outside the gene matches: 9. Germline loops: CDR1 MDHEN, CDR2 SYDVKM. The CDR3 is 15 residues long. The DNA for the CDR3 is TGTGCCAGCAGTTTTACCCCAGCGGGAGGAGGTGAGCAGTTCTTC. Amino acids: CASSFTPAGGGEQFF.

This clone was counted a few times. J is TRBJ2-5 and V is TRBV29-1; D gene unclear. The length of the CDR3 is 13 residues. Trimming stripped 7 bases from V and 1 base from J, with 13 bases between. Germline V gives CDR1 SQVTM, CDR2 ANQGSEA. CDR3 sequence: CSARHLIQETQYF. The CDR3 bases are TGCAGCGCCAGACACCTTATCCAAGAGACCCAGTACTTC.

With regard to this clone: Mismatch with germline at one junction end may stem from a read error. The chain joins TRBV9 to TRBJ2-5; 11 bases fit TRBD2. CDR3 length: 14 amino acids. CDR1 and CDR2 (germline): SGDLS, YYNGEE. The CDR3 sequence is CASSPQLASGGLDF. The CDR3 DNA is TGTGCCAGCAGCCCCCAATTGGCTAGCGGGGGGCTAGACTTC.